These T cell receptor beta chains were read from a single sample in a study of blood T cell repertoires in COVID-19. The assay was immunoSEQ multiplex PCR, and TCRdb's table has in-frame clones only and misses some. The table records around 100,000 clones, about nine tenths of them present only once. Material for sequencing was peripheral blood. The receptors stem from a man aged 45-65 years with active COVID-19. CDR3s leave out the opening cysteine and the closing phenylalanine or tryptophan. Fields, in order: CDR3 length, V gene, J gene, CDR3 protein.

cdr3_length: 13
v_call: TRBV6-6
j_call: TRBJ1-5
cdr3_aa: ASSYSRDFNQPQH

cdr3_length: 12
v_call: TRBV2
j_call: TRBJ1-2
cdr3_aa: ASSPRDIPYGYT

cdr3_length: 11
v_call: TRBV5-1
j_call: TRBJ2-7
cdr3_aa: ASSGDRFDEQY

cdr3_length: 11
v_call: TRBV5-1
j_call: TRBJ2-7
cdr3_aa: ASSGAGDYEQY

cdr3_length: 10
v_call: TRBV15
j_call: TRBJ2-1
cdr3_aa: ATSASGNEQF

cdr3_length: 13
v_call: TRBV2
j_call: TRBJ1-1
cdr3_aa: ASSARPGGASVAF

cdr3_length: 12
v_call: TRBV7-2
j_call: TRBJ2-2
cdr3_aa: ASSLSGNTGELF

cdr3_length: 14
v_call: TRBV2
j_call: TRBJ2-1
cdr3_aa: ASSLVGQLAYNEQF

cdr3_length: 13
v_call: TRBV29-1
j_call: TRBJ1-4
cdr3_aa: SVGWGEGANEKLF

cdr3_length: 13
v_call: TRBV11-3
j_call: TRBJ2-4
cdr3_aa: ASRSNRGTKNIQY

cdr3_length: 11
v_call: TRBV30
j_call: TRBJ1-5
cdr3_aa: AWRGQGNQPQH

cdr3_length: 14
v_call: TRBV7-6
j_call: TRBJ2-5
cdr3_aa: ASSRSGGALGETQY

cdr3_length: 13
v_call: TRBV6-5
j_call: TRBJ1-2
cdr3_aa: ASRAGRALNYGYT

cdr3_length: 12
v_call: TRBV18
j_call: TRBJ1-3
cdr3_aa: ASSPGQGTYTIY

cdr3_length: 15
v_call: TRBV19
j_call: TRBJ1-5
cdr3_aa: ASSRFGTGIGNQPQH

cdr3_length: 14
v_call: TRBV21-1
j_call: TRBJ2-2
cdr3_aa: ASSKAASGDTGELF

cdr3_length: 13
v_call: TRBV3-1/TRBV3-2
j_call: TRBJ2-7
cdr3_aa: ASSNFGRGSYEQY

cdr3_length: 13
v_call: TRBV11-2
j_call: TRBJ2-1
cdr3_aa: ASSKTVGAYNEQF

cdr3_length: 13
v_call: TRBV15
j_call: TRBJ2-3
cdr3_aa: ATSRGQGRADTQY

cdr3_length: 12
v_call: TRBV7-9
j_call: TRBJ1-2
cdr3_aa: ASSGSGVNYGYT

cdr3_length: 16
v_call: TRBV27
j_call: TRBJ2-1
cdr3_aa: ASSHRPPGLAGVNEQF

cdr3_length: 11
v_call: TRBV27
j_call: TRBJ2-7
cdr3_aa: ASSLAGAYEQY

cdr3_length: 14
v_call: TRBV13
j_call: TRBJ2-1
cdr3_aa: ASSSKTSGRGNEQF

cdr3_length: 14
v_call: TRBV3-1/TRBV3-2
j_call: TRBJ1-1
cdr3_aa: ASSQEGQAMNTEAF

cdr3_length: 12
v_call: TRBV12-5
j_call: TRBJ1-5
cdr3_aa: ASGLAHSNQPQH

cdr3_length: 14
v_call: TRBV7-6
j_call: TRBJ2-7
cdr3_aa: ASSLGLAGGSYEQY

cdr3_length: 11
v_call: TRBV2
j_call: TRBJ1-4
cdr3_aa: ASRAATNEKLF

cdr3_length: 11
v_call: TRBV12-3/TRBV12-4
j_call: TRBJ2-5
cdr3_aa: ASSSGGWVTQY

cdr3_length: 14
v_call: TRBV3-1/TRBV3-2
j_call: TRBJ2-7
cdr3_aa: ASSQAGRGLTYEQY

cdr3_length: 13
v_call: TRBV18
j_call: TRBJ1-4
cdr3_aa: ASSPPSAEAEKLF

cdr3_length: 12
v_call: TRBV3-1/TRBV3-2
j_call: TRBJ1-5
cdr3_aa: ASSQGGRYQPQH

cdr3_length: 17
v_call: TRBV11-3
j_call: TRBJ2-2
cdr3_aa: ASSSAPRLARTNTGELF

cdr3_length: 13
v_call: TRBV6-1
j_call: TRBJ1-3
cdr3_aa: ASSEVYSSGNTIY

cdr3_length: 10
v_call: TRBV12-3/TRBV12-4
j_call: TRBJ1-2
cdr3_aa: ASSTRTNGYT

cdr3_length: 13
v_call: TRBV6-2/TRBV6-3
j_call: TRBJ2-1
cdr3_aa: ASSLTSGSYNEQF

cdr3_length: 10
v_call: TRBV11-2
j_call: TRBJ2-3
cdr3_aa: ASSSTGNTQY

cdr3_length: 12
v_call: TRBV10-1
j_call: TRBJ1-1
cdr3_aa: ASSPGQGTSEAF

cdr3_length: 11
v_call: TRBV14
j_call: TRBJ1-6
cdr3_aa: ASSQGAHSPLH

cdr3_length: 13
v_call: TRBV30
j_call: TRBJ2-4
cdr3_aa: AWSVGGVQAAIQY

cdr3_length: 13
v_call: TRBV6-6
j_call: TRBJ2-1
cdr3_aa: ASSGRDRVYNEQF

cdr3_length: 15
v_call: TRBV7-2
j_call: TRBJ2-3
cdr3_aa: ASSSPRAALHTDTQY

cdr3_length: 14
v_call: TRBV2
j_call: TRBJ2-6
cdr3_aa: ASTRDRSPGANVLT

cdr3_length: 15
v_call: TRBV19
j_call: TRBJ2-2
cdr3_aa: ASSVARVRGIAGELF

cdr3_length: 13
v_call: TRBV6-5
j_call: TRBJ1-1
cdr3_aa: ASRPRQGENTEAF

cdr3_length: 14
v_call: TRBV6-5
j_call: TRBJ2-7
cdr3_aa: ASSWTSGGSSYEQY

cdr3_length: 12
v_call: TRBV6-1
j_call: TRBJ2-3
cdr3_aa: ASSEGQGADTQY

cdr3_length: 14
v_call: TRBV7-9
j_call: TRBJ1-3
cdr3_aa: ASNQDGGLSGNTIY

cdr3_length: 10
v_call: TRBV7-8
j_call: TRBJ2-7
cdr3_aa: ASSLQGYEQY

cdr3_length: 14
v_call: TRBV2
j_call: TRBJ2-3
cdr3_aa: ASGRGSGRRVDTQY

cdr3_length: 12
v_call: TRBV3-1/TRBV3-2
j_call: TRBJ1-3
cdr3_aa: ASSPSGAGNTIY

cdr3_length: 13
v_call: TRBV7-9
j_call: TRBJ2-7
cdr3_aa: ASSLTGGHSYEQY

cdr3_length: 16
v_call: TRBV5-1
j_call: TRBJ2-2
cdr3_aa: ASSLELAGGPGTGELF

cdr3_length: 13
v_call: TRBV2
j_call: TRBJ1-1
cdr3_aa: ASRDTGGEGTEAF

cdr3_length: 11
v_call: TRBV11-3
j_call: TRBJ2-3
cdr3_aa: ASSPPLADTQY